This TCR beta chain comes out of a study of T cell repertoires in cytomegalovirus infection. Looking at the study overall: CMV infection plus the matching HLA type was flagged by public TCR beta signatures.

This CDR3 has 16 amino acids. Germline V gene lookup returns CDR1 SGHVT and CDR2 SQSDAQ. About this clonotype: Antigen: not known. Its ends do not fully match the called genes, so a read error is possible.

TCRdb re-called the reads through MiXCR, storing one row per CDR3 protein. This sample has roughly 630,000 distinct CDR3 sequences, with 20% to 30% found just once. General study results and limits: The ex vivo response showed dominance by HLA-C-restricted CMV-specific TCR beta clonotypes.

The source of this sequence is a human donor in good health (CMV status not recorded). Some clones in this sample may be carry-over from other donors' samples. The sequenced sample was CD8+ T cells from PBMCs. The rearrangement links TRBV7-4 to TRBJ1-4, with 9 positions matching TRBD1. The CDR3 DNA reads as TGTACCAGCAGCCCGACAGGGGGGTCAACTAATGAAAAACTGTTTTTT. Protein sequence: CTSSPTGGSTNEKLFF.